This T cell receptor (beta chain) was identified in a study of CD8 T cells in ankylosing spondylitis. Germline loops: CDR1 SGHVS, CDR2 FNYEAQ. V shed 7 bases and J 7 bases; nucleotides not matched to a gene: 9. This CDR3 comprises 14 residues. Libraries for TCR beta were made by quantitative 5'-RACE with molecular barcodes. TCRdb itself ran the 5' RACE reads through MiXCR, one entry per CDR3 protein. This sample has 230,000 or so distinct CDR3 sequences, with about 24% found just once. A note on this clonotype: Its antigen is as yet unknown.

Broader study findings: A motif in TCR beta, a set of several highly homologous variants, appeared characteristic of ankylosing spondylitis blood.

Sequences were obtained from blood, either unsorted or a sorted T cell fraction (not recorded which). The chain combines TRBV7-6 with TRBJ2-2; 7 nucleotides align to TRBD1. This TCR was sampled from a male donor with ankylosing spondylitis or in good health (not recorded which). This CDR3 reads CASTRGQAVGELFF. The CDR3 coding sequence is TGTGCCAGCACCAGAGGACAGGCGGTCGGGGAGCTGTTTTTT.